Given below is one T cell receptor (beta chain) in context. The antigen this receptor binds is unknown. Per-nucleotide qualities are absent, and no much larger clonotype sits a single base away. The CDR3 regions of human TCRbeta chains were subjected to immunosequencing. As for how the authors treated the data: Repertoire TCRs were matched against a reference library of SARS-CoV-2-specific TCRs generated with the MIRA antigen-specificity platform. Breadth meant the fraction of unique TCRs that were SARS-CoV-2-associated, whereas depth meant the fraction of total T cells that were SARS-CoV-2-associated. Each spike-specific TCR was assigned to its reactive spike region and to a CD4 or CD8 class using the MIRA data. Log10-transformed breadth and depth values were compared by one-way ANOVA with Sidak's multiple comparisons tests. TCRdb re-hosts the immuneACCESS table, in-frame sequences only. Its copies lack some clones; in the studies checked, an unresolved V gene accounts for under half of them, and the cause for the rest is not known. V and J calls plus clone size are reproduced from that table; the DNA served to infer D and trimming. The sample table records around 160,000 clones; about nine tenths of these occur just once. In total, the top ten clones hold roughly 5.5% of the sample.

The time point tag for this specimen amounts to: baseline before first vaccination. Vaccinee samples were obtained from the UK trials COV001 and COV002, which included a single-blind randomized controlled phase 2/3 trial of AZD1222 (ChAdOx1 nCoV-19) in healthy adults. For TCRbeta chain sequencing, PBMC samples from trial participants were taken at day 0 and at day 28 after the second dose. The data derive from a study of T cell responses to AZD1222 COVID-19 vaccine (dated by TCRdb to 2020 to 2023). Notes on the research overall: AZD1222 recipients whose second dose came at about 4 weeks and those whose second dose came at about 12 weeks were combined into one group, since spike-specific TCR depth and breadth did not differ between the two schedules. TCR sequencing was performed for 230 to 250 trial participants, of whom roughly 200 were given two doses of AZD1222 and 26 were given two doses of MenACWY control vaccine. Trial participants were enrolled into age subgroups of 18-55, 56-69 and 70-plus years, which contained about 150, 27 and 61 TCR-sequenced participants, respectively. Broader findings and caveats from the paper: The vaccine-associated CD4 TCRs covered the entire spike protein, and the dominant responses fell in regions 160-218 and 743-854. Because no day 14 peak-response samples were available, the repertoires could be characterized only after the peak T cell response. Conclusions about previously exposed vaccinees were limited because only 6 or 7 AZD1222 recipients were SARS-CoV-2 seropositive at baseline. Reportedly, almost half of the unique spike-specific TCRs recognized epitopes lying outside the regions that are mutated in the B.1.351 and B.1.1.7 variants. After two AZD1222 doses, both the breadth and the depth of spike-specific TCRs were significantly higher than at day 0 and than in MenACWY recipients. The 56-69-year group was small, and its depth increase did not reach significance, likely because of low power. Most participants were white British and females outnumbered males, and the authors suggested that clonal diversity may have been underestimated.

Trimming costs V 5 bases and J 1 base, and their ends lie 11 bases apart. The CDR3 spans 14 residues, from the cysteine through the phenylalanine. This entry keeps only the CDR3 DNA: 42 bases, framed from base 1. The CDR1 and CDR2 encoded by the germline V gene (reference sequence) are MNHEY and SMNVEV. The sequence was collected from an adult in good health. The chain couples TRBV27 to TRBJ1-1; TRBD1 is a weak D gene call, 5 bases matching. The input for sequencing was peripheral blood, taken on day 0 of AZD1222 vaccination. The nucleotides are TGTGCCAGCAGTCCCACGACAGCGAACACTGAAGCTTTCTTT. Protein translation: CASSPTTANTEAFF.